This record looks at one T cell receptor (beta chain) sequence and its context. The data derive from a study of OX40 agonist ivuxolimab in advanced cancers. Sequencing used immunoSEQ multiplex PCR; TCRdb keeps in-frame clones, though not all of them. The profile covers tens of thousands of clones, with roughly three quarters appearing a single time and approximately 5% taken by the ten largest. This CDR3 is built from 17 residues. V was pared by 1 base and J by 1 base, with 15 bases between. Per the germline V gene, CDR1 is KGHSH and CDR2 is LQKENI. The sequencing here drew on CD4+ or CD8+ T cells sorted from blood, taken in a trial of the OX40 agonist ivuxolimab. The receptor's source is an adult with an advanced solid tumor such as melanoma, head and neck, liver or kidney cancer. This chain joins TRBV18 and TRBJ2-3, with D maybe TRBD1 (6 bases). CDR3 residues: CASSPLNRAGGTDTQYF. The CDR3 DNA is TGTGCCAGCTCACCACTCAATCGGGCAGGGGGCACAGATACGCAGTATTTT.